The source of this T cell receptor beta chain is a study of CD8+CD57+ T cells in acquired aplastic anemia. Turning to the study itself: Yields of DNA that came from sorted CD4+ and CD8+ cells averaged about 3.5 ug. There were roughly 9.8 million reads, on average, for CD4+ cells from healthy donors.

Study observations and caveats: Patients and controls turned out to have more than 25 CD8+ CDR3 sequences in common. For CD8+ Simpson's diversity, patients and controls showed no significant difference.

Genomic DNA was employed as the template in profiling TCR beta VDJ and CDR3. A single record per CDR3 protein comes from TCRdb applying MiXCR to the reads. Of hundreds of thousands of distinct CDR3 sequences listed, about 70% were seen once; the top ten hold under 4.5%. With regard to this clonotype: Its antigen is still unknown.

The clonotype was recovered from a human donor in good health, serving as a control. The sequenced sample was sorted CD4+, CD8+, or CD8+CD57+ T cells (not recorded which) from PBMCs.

The CDR3 nucleotides are TGTGCCAGCAGCTTTGGGGGACGGGGAAATCAGCCCCAGCATTTT. The encoded protein is CASSFGGRGNQPQHF. The J gene is TRBJ1-5, the V gene TRBV5-4; D perhaps matches TRBD1 (5 bases). V dropped 2 bases and J dropped 4 bases, with 13 bases sitting between them. CDR1 is SGHNT and CDR2 is YYREEE in the germline V gene (reference sequence). There are 15 residues in the CDR3.